Listed below are T cell receptor beta chains from one sample, sequenced in a study of response to subunit inactivated influenza vaccine. TCRdb re-analysed the RT-PCR reads in MiXCR, keeping a single row per CDR3 protein. This table holds hundreds of thousands of distinct CDR3 sequences, 11% to 15% found once. Sequencing used PBMCs from blood, obtained about 14 days before vaccination. These receptors all come from a man aged 45-60 years who received an inactivated influenza vaccine. The CDR3 runs from the conserved cysteine through the conserved F or W. Each record gives: J gene, D gene, clone size, V gene, CDR3 DNA, CDR3 protein. The D gene is left open where the match is weak. Some rows have no size entry. The others give once, few or many, or a class for an expanded clone.

j_call: TRBJ2-5
d_call: TRBD2
clone_size: few
v_call: TRBV20-1
cdr3_nt: TGCAGTGCTAGTGGACCGGGACTAGCGGGAGGGCTGGAGACCCAGTACTTC
cdr3_aa: CSASGPGLAGGLETQYF

j_call: TRBJ2-4
d_call: NA
clone_size: NA
v_call: TRBV7-9
cdr3_nt: TGTGCCAGCAGCTTTGGAACTCTAGCCAAAAACATTCAGTACTTC
cdr3_aa: CASSFGTLAKNIQYF

j_call: TRBJ2-1
d_call: TRBD1
clone_size: many
v_call: TRBV28
cdr3_nt: TGTGCCAGCAGTTTATGGCAGGGGGCGAGGAGCAATGAGCAGTTCTTC
cdr3_aa: CASSLWQGARSNEQFF

j_call: TRBJ2-1
d_call: NA
clone_size: few
v_call: TRBV20-1
cdr3_nt: TGCAGTGCTAGTAGTGGCCCCAGCGAGTACAATGAGCAGTTCTTC
cdr3_aa: CSASSGPSEYNEQFF

j_call: TRBJ2-1
d_call: TRBD2
clone_size: few
v_call: TRBV4-2
cdr3_nt: TGTGCCAGCAGCCAAACCTCCTCGTCCGGGACTAGCGGTCATTGGGATGAGCAGTTCTTC
cdr3_aa: CASSQTSSSGTSGHWDEQFF

j_call: TRBJ2-7
d_call: NA
clone_size: NA
v_call: TRBV30
cdr3_nt: TGTGCCTGGTCTTACTTTAGCGGCCCCTACGAGCAGTACTTC
cdr3_aa: CAWSYFSGPYEQYF

j_call: TRBJ2-1
d_call: NA
clone_size: many
v_call: TRBV27
cdr3_nt: TGTGCCAGCAGTTTATCCTTTACCTACAATGAGCAGTTCTTC
cdr3_aa: CASSLSFTYNEQFF

j_call: TRBJ2-5
d_call: TRBD2
clone_size: few
v_call: TRBV7-2
cdr3_nt: TGTGCCAGCAGCTCCTGGACTAGCGGGACGCAAGAGACCCAGTACTTC
cdr3_aa: CASSSWTSGTQETQYF

j_call: TRBJ2-5
d_call: TRBD2
clone_size: NA
v_call: TRBV20-1
cdr3_nt: TGCAGTGCTAGAGATCTACGCGCTAGCGGGGGGAGGTACCAAGAGACCCAGTACTTC
cdr3_aa: CSARDLRASGGRYQETQYF

j_call: TRBJ2-3
d_call: NA
clone_size: NA
v_call: TRBV14
cdr3_nt: TGTGCCAGCAGCCATATTTCGGGAACAGATACGCAGTATTTT
cdr3_aa: CASSHISGTDTQYF

j_call: TRBJ2-5
d_call: NA
clone_size: few
v_call: TRBV6-6
cdr3_nt: TGTGCCAGCAGGACCCCTAGCGTGGAGACCCAGTACTTC
cdr3_aa: CASRTPSVETQYF

j_call: TRBJ1-2
d_call: NA
clone_size: few
v_call: TRBV2
cdr3_nt: TGTGCCAGCAGTGACCTCAACTATGGCTACACCTTC
cdr3_aa: CASSDLNYGYTF

j_call: TRBJ2-5
d_call: TRBD1
clone_size: NA
v_call: TRBV29-1
cdr3_nt: TGCAGCCAAGGGACAGGGGTCGGAGAGACCCAGTACTTC
cdr3_aa: CSQGTGVGETQYF

j_call: TRBJ2-1
d_call: TRBD2
clone_size: few
v_call: TRBV5-1
cdr3_nt: TGCGCCAGCAGCTACACGGGTAGCGGGAGCGTCTACAATGAGCAGTTCTTC
cdr3_aa: CASSYTGSGSVYNEQFF

j_call: TRBJ1-3
d_call: NA
clone_size: many
v_call: TRBV28
cdr3_nt: TGTGCCAGCAGCCGGGATCCTGAATACACCATATATTTT
cdr3_aa: CASSRDPEYTIYF

j_call: TRBJ2-1
d_call: TRBD1
clone_size: NA
v_call: TRBV20-1
cdr3_nt: TGCAGTGCTAGAGATCGTTCCGGGACAGGGAACTCCTACAATGAGCAGTTCTTC
cdr3_aa: CSARDRSGTGNSYNEQFF